These 16 T cell receptor beta chains were all obtained from the same sample, sequenced in a study of T cells after yellow fever vaccination. TCRdb processed the 5' RACE reads anew with MiXCR; each CDR3 protein has one entry. The sample contains 110,000 to 150,000 distinct CDR3 sequences, under 7% of which appear only once. Sequencing used CD4+ T cells sorted from PBMCs, obtained 10 days after the yellow fever booster vaccination. These receptors all come from a man aged 25 to 40 who received the YFV17D yellow fever vaccine.

With respect to this clonotype: Relative to the germline gene, one junction end is altered; a read error may explain this. V is TRBV6-1 and J is TRBJ2-7, with unresolved D. The CDR3 consists of 13 residues. CDR1 and CDR2 (germline): MNHNS, SASEGT. The CDR3 DNA follows: TGTGCCAGCAGGTCGGTCCGTCCCAGCGAGCAGAACTTC. Amino acid sequence: CASRSVRPSEQNF.

This clonotype has ten or more counts. The CDR3 sequence is CSAEPGADTQYF. The CDR3 DNA reads TGCAGTGCTGAGCCAGGGGCAGATACGCAGTATTTT. This sequence joins TRBV20-1 and TRBJ2-3; D perhaps matches TRBD1 (6 bases). Germline V lookup: CDR1 DFQATT, CDR2 SNEGSKA (reference sequence). CDR3 length: 12 residues. Trimming left V 5 bases short and J 4 bases short, with 10 bases between.

This clonotype occurred a few times. The chain is built from TRBV4-3 and TRBJ1-1; the D is unclear. This CDR3 spans 15 amino acids. CDR1 is LGHNA and CDR2 is YSLEER in the germline V gene. Trimming left V 0 bases short and J 10 bases short, with 18 bases between. CDR3 sequence (DNA): TGCGCCAGCAGCCAAGATGAAGGAAATCCGTCGGGAGCTTTCTTT. Amino acid sequence: CASSQDEGNPSGAFF.

There are many counts of this clonotype. The chain has TRBV7-2 and TRBJ2-1; 8 positions match TRBD2. This CDR3 is built from 16 residues. CDR1 and CDR2 (germline): SGHTA, FQGNSA. V shed 3 bases, J shed 3 bases, and the junction held 7 bases outside the gene matches. The CDR3 loop reads CASSFYSGTVYNEQFF. In nucleotides, the CDR3 is TGTGCCAGCAGCTTTTATAGCGGGACGGTCTACAATGAGCAGTTCTTC.

In its sample, this clonotype was seen a few times. The gene calls are TRBV5-1 and TRBJ2-5; the D gene could be TRBD1 or TRBD2 (5 bases each). The CDR3 runs to 15 residues. The V gene's germline CDR1 is SGHRS and CDR2 YFSETQ. V shed 4 bases and J shed 0 bases, with 13 bases lying between them. As DNA, the CDR3 is TGCGCCAGCAGCCTCTCCGGGGCGTACCAAGAGACCCAGTACTTC. Translation: CASSLSGAYQETQYF. The complete variable domain, with remaining parts taken from reference TRBV5-1 and TRBJ2-5, reads KAGVTQTPRYLIKTRGQQVTLSCSPISGHRSVSWYQQTPGQGLQFLFEYFSETQRNKGNFPGRFSGRQFSNSRSEMNVSTLELGDSALYLCASSLSGAYQETQYFGPGTRLLVL.

Many counts were recorded for this clonotype. The rearrangement joins TRBV9 to TRBJ2-5, with 7 nucleotides matching TRBD1. Losses at the gene ends were 0 bases for V and 3 bases for J; bases not matched to a gene: 11. Looked up from germline, CDR1 is SGDLS and CDR2 is YYNGEE. The CDR3 is 17 residues long. The CDR3, as DNA: TGTGCCAGCAGCGTAGGAATACGACAGGGTGGAAAAGAGACCCAGTACTTC. Translation: CASSVGIRQGGKETQYF.

This clonotype was picked up many times. This sequence joins TRBV20-1 and TRBJ2-2; no definite D call. Deletions cut 4 bases from V and 7 bases from J, with 7 bases between. The germline gives CDR1 DFQATT, CDR2 SNEGSKA (reference sequence). There are 11 residues in the CDR3. The CDR3 nucleotides read TGCAGTGCTACGTTTCTCGGGGAGCTGTTTTTT. Protein product: CSATFLGELFF.

Many counts were recorded for this clonotype. CDR3 nucleotides: TGCGCCAGCAGTGACGGCCCTGAAGCTTTCTTT. This gives the protein CASSDGPEAFF. This chain uses TRBV10-1 with TRBJ1-1; D is uncertain. The CDR3 has 11 amino acids. Looked up from germline, CDR1 is WNHNN and CDR2 is SYGVQD (reference sequence). V lost 3 bases, J lost 6 bases, and 5 bases lay in between.

Ten or more counts support this clonotype. The J gene is TRBJ1-1, the V gene TRBV6-2 or TRBV6-3; weak D call: TRBD1 (5 bases). Looked up from germline, CDR1 is MNHEY and CDR2 is SVGEGT. CDR3 length: 13 residues. V shed 8 bases and J shed 7 bases, with 17 bases lying between them. CDR3 nucleotide sequence: TGTGCCAGCCTACAAGGAGCGCAGGGTGAAGCTTTCTTT. Protein sequence: CASLQGAQGEAFF.

This clonotype was counted only a few times. V and J are TRBV20-1 and TRBJ2-7; 8 bases match TRBD2. This CDR3 has 14 residues. Germline V gene sequence: CDR1 DFQATT, CDR2 SNEGSKA (reference sequence). V lost 5 bases to trimming and J lost 4 bases; unmatched junction nucleotides: 10. CDR3 sequence: CSALGFGRGYEQYF. CDR3 nucleotide sequence: TGCAGTGCTTTAGGTTTCGGGAGGGGGTACGAGCAGTACTTC.

This clonotype was recorded many times. The gene calls are TRBV25-1 and TRBJ1-6, with 7 nucleotides matching TRBD1. CDR1 and CDR2 (germline): MGHDK, SYGVNS. Trimming took 4 bases from V and 4 from J; bases not matched to a gene: 4. The CDR3 is made up of 15 amino acids. CDR3 nucleotide sequence: TGTGCCAGCAGTGGACGACAGGGATATAATTCACCCCTCCACTTT. It is translated as CASSGRQGYNSPLHF.

This clonotype was observed many times. The chain joins TRBV5-1 to TRBJ2-1; 8 bases align to TRBD2. This CDR3 region has 13 residues. CDR1 is SGHRS, CDR2 YFSETQ, per germline. V shed 3 bases, J shed 13 bases, and the junction held 9 bases outside the gene matches. The CDR3 nucleotides are TGCGCCAGCAGCTCTCAATCGAGCGGGAGTCAGTTCTTC. The encoded protein is CASSSQSSGSQFF.

There are a few counts of this clonotype. The gene calls are TRBV7-2 and TRBJ2-7, with 14 bases matching TRBD2. The CDR3 is 16 residues long. The V gene's germline CDR1 is SGHTA and CDR2 FQGNSA. The J segment lost 3 bases and the V segment lost 5 bases, leaving 6 bases of the junction unmatched. CDR3 DNA: TGTGCCAGCAGCAGCGGGACTAGCGGGAGCCGCTACGAGCAGTACTTC. Its translation: CASSSGTSGSRYEQYF.

This clonotype appeared many times. The V call is TRBV25-1, the J call TRBJ2-7; 10 bases fit TRBD2. The J segment lost 3 bases and the V segment lost 5 bases, leaving 4 bases of the junction unmatched. Per germline, CDR1 MGHDK and CDR2 SYGVNS. The CDR3 is 14 residues long. The CDR3 bases are TGTGCCAGCAGTTCGACTAGCGGGCTCTACGAGCAGTACTTC. It specifies CASSSTSGLYEQYF.

With respect to this clonotype: A single base separates this from a much larger clone, so it may be a read error. The genes are TRBV20-1 and TRBJ2-5, with a tentative D call TRBD2 (7 bases). This CDR3 is 14 amino acids long. The V gene's germline CDR1 is DFQATT and CDR2 SNEGSKA (reference sequence). Trimming removed 0 bases at V and 7 bases at J, with 15 bases between. The CDR3 reads CSARDWGGQRTQYF. CDR3 bases: TGCAGTGCTAGAGATTGGGGGGGCCAGAGGACCCAGTACTTC.

The V and J genes are TRBV5-1 and TRBJ1-1, with D unclear. This CDR3 region has 13 residues. Trimming left V 4 bases short and J 2 bases short, with 9 bases between. Germline V gene sequence: CDR1 SGHRS, CDR2 YFSETQ. CDR3 amino acids: CASSPVANTEAFF. CDR3 nucleotides: TGCGCCAGCAGCCCCGTAGCCAACACTGAAGCTTTCTTT.